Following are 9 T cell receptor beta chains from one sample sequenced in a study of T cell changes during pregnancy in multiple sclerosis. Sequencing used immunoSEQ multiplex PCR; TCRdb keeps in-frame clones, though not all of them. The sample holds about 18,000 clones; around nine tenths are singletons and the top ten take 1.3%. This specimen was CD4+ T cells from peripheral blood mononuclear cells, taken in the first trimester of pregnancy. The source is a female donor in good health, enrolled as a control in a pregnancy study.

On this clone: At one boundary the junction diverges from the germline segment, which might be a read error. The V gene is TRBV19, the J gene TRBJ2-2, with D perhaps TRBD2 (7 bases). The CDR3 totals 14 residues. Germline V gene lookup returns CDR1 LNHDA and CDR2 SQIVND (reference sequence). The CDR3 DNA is TGTGCCAGTACTATAGGGGGAGGGACCGGGGAGCTGTTTTTT. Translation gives CASTIGGGTGELFF.

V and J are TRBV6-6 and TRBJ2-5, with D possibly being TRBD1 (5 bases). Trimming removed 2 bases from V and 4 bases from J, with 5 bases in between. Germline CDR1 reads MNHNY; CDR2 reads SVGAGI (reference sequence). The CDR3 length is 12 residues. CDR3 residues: CASSYRGETQYF. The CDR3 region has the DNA TGTGCCAGCAGTTACAGGGGAGAGACCCAGTACTTC.

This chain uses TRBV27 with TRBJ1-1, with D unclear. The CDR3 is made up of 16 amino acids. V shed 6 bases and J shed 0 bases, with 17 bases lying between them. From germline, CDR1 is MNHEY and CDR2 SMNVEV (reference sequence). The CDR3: CASRKGIGSMNTEAFF. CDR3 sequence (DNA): TGTGCCAGCAGAAAAGGGATAGGGAGCATGAACACTGAAGCTTTCTTT.

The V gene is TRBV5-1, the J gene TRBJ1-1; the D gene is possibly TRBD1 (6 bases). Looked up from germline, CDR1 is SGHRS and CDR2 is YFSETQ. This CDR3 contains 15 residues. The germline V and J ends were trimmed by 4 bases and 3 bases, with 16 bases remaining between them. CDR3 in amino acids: CASSHGNRAYTEAFF. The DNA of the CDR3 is TGCGCCAGCAGCCACGGGAACAGGGCGTACACTGAAGCTTTCTTT.

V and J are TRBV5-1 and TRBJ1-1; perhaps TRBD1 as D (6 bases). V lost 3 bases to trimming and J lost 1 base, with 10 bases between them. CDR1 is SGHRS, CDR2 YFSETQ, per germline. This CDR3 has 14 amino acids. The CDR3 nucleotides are TGCGCCAGCAGCTCGACAGGAAGGAACACTGAAGCTTTCTTT. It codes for CASSSTGRNTEAFF.

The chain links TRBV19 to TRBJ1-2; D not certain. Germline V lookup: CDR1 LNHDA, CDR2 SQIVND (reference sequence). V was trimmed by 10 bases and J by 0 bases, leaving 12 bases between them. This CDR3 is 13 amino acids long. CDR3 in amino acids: CATQDLANYGYTF. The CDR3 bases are TGTGCCACCCAGGACTTAGCTAACTATGGCTACACCTTC.

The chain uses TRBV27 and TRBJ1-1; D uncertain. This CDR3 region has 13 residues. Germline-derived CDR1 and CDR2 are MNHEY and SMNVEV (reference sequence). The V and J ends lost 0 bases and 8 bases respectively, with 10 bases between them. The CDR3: CASSLSRTEEAFF. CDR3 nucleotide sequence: TGTGCCAGCAGTTTATCGAGGACTGAAGAAGCTTTCTTT.

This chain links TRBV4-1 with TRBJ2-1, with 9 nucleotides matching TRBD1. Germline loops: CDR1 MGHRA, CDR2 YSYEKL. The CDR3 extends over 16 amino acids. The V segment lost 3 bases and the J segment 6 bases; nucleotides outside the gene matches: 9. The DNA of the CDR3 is TGCGCCAGCAGCCATGCCGGGACAGGGCGTTCCAATGAGCAGTTCTTC. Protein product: CASSHAGTGRSNEQFF.

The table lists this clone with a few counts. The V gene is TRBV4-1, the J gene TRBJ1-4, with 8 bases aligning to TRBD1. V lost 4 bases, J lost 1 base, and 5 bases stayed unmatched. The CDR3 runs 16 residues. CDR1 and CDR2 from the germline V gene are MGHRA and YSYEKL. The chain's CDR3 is CASSPDDRGTNEKLFF. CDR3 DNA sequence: TGCGCCAGCAGCCCAGACGACAGGGGAACTAATGAAAAACTGTTTTTT.